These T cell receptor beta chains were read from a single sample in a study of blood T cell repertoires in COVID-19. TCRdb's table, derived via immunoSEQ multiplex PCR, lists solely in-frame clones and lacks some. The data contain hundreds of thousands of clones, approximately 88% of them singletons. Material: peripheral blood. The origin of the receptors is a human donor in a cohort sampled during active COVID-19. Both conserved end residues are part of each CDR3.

CDR3aa: CASSWDRTAHEQFF
v_gene: TRBV2
j_gene: TRBJ2-1

CDR3aa: CASSARVQNTGELFF
v_gene: TRBV19
j_gene: TRBJ2-2

CDR3aa: CSASGGSRPDGSGANVLTF
v_gene: TRBV20-1
j_gene: TRBJ2-6

CDR3aa: CASRAQGRTEAFF
v_gene: TRBV6-5
j_gene: TRBJ1-1

CDR3aa: CASSEGGLAGLNEQFF
v_gene: TRBV6-1
j_gene: TRBJ2-1

CDR3aa: CASILHERDTEAFF
v_gene: TRBV2
j_gene: TRBJ1-1

CDR3aa: CAIRPEAATGELFF
v_gene: TRBV10-3
j_gene: TRBJ2-2

CDR3aa: CASKFNGNEADEQYF
v_gene: TRBV28
j_gene: TRBJ2-7

CDR3aa: CASSFRLAGGVYNEQFF
v_gene: TRBV2
j_gene: TRBJ2-1

CDR3aa: CASLGQGNYGYTF
v_gene: TRBV6-5
j_gene: TRBJ1-2

CDR3aa: CASSSGGNSYEQYF
v_gene: TRBV19
j_gene: TRBJ2-7

CDR3aa: CSVLTGGTGETQYF
v_gene: TRBV29-1
j_gene: TRBJ2-5